The 21 T cell receptor beta chains listed next were all sequenced from one sample in a study of PD-1 blockade in classical Hodgkin lymphoma. Every patient relapsed after autologous stem cell transplantation, and brentuximab vedotin exposure varied. TCRdb's copy holds only in-frame clones and misses some; the assay was immunoSEQ multiplex PCR. Here the sample spans approximately 26,000 clones, 69% being singletons. The sequences come from peripheral blood mononuclear cells (PBMCs), collected at baseline. The receptors here all came from a human donor with classical Hodgkin lymphoma.

This chain connects TRBV11-3 to TRBJ2-1; D gene ambiguous. This CDR3 has 13 amino acids. From germline, CDR1 is SGHNT and CDR2 YENEEA. V was cut by 0 bases and J by 5 bases, with 5 bases left in between. CDR3 sequence (DNA): TGTGCCAGCAGCTTAGACGCCAACAATGAGCAGTTCTTC. This codes for CASSLDANNEQFF.

This clone was picked up one time. The J gene is TRBJ1-5, the V gene TRBV27; TRBD1 aligns across 8 bases. The CDR3 extends over 14 amino acids. Germline values: CDR1 MNHEY, CDR2 SMNVEV (reference sequence). V lost 6 bases, J lost 2 bases, and 3 bases stayed unmatched. CDR3 amino acids: CASSGQGGNQPQHF. The CDR3 DNA sequence: TGTGCCAGCAGCGGACAGGGCGGCAATCAGCCCCAGCATTTT.

The chain employs TRBV7-6 and TRBJ2-3; D call uncertain. CDR1 and CDR2 (germline): SGHVS, FNYEAQ. V lost 5 bases and J lost 3, with 12 bases in between. The CDR3 loop spans 14 amino acids. The CDR3 protein is CASSPRTGTDTQYF. The CDR3 DNA sequence: TGTGCCAGCAGCCCCCGGACCGGTACAGATACGCAGTATTTT.

Comments on this clone: With a much larger clone just one base away, this may be a read error. The chain links TRBV4-2 to TRBJ1-2; possible D gene TRBD1, 5 bases. The V gene lost 5 bases and the J gene lost 2 bases, with 15 bases spanning the gap. The CDR3 covers 15 residues. Germline lookup yields CDR1 LGHNA and CDR2 YNFKEQ. CDR3: CASSARRGSNYGYTF. The CDR3 DNA is TGTGCCAGCAGCGCTAGACGGGGGTCAAACTATGGCTACACCTTC.

This clone was seen a few times. The rearrangement uses TRBV7-9 and TRBJ1-1; D may be TRBD1 (5 bases). The CDR3 consists of 13 residues. CDR1 and CDR2 from the germline V gene are SEHNR and FQNEAQ (reference sequence). V was trimmed by 5 bases and J by 4 bases, leaving 11 bases between them. The CDR3 DNA is TGTGCCAGCAGCCCGCAGGGCCCCACTGAAGCTTTCTTT. Protein sequence: CASSPQGPTEAFF. The whole variable domain, remainder taken from reference TRBV7-9 and TRBJ1-1, is DTGVSQNPRHKITKRGQNVTFRCDPISEHNRLYWYRQTLGQGPEFLTYFQNEAQLEKSRLLSDRFSAERPKGSFSTLEIQRTEQGDSAMYLCASSPQGPTEAFFGQGTRLTVV.

The genes are TRBV5-6 and TRBJ1-1, with D tentatively TRBD1 (6 bases). Germline V lookup: CDR1 SGHDT, CDR2 YYEEEE. This CDR3 contains 12 residues. The V and J ends lost 1 base and 10 bases respectively, with 11 bases between them. The CDR3 DNA is TGTGCCAGCAGCTTGCTCCAGGACAGAGCTTTCTTT. It specifies CASSLLQDRAFF.

The rearrangement uses TRBV5-4 and TRBJ2-7; unclear D gene. The CDR3 has 12 residues. Trimming pared 2 bases from V and 5 bases from J, leaving 8 bases between. The germline CDR1 and CDR2 sequences are SGHNT and YYREEE (reference sequence). In DNA form, the CDR3 reads TGTGCCAGCAGCTTTAGCACCGACGAGCAGTACTTC. It codes for CASSFSTDEQYF. Full variable domain (remainder filled in from reference TRBV5-4 and TRBJ2-7): ETGVTQSPTHLIKTRGQQVTLRCSSQSGHNTVSWYQQALGQGPQFIFQYYREEENGRGNFPPRFSGLQFPNYSSELNVNALELDDSALYLCASSFSTDEQYFGPGTRLTVT.

The sample holds a few counts of this clone. The J gene is TRBJ2-5, the V gene TRBV11-2, with 16 bases fitting TRBD2. V was clipped by 5 bases and J by 5 bases; unmatched bases: 5. CDR3 length: 16 amino acids. Germline lookup yields CDR1 SGHAT and CDR2 FQNNGV. The CDR3 is CASSIGTSGGAETQYF. Written as DNA, the CDR3 is TGTGCCAGCAGCATCGGGACTAGCGGGGGGGCTGAGACCCAGTACTTC.

This clone was seen a few times. Here the CDR3 reads CASSAIGPYEQYF. DNA for the CDR3: TGTGCCAGCAGTGCCATCGGGCCTTACGAGCAGTACTTC. The rearrangement uses TRBV6-5 and TRBJ2-7; D gene unclear. Per germline, CDR1 MNHEY and CDR2 SVGAGI. Trimming removed 5 bases at V and 4 bases at J, with 12 bases between. The CDR3 spans 13 residues.

This chain connects TRBV19 to TRBJ1-2; D not certain. Germline CDR1 is LNHDA and CDR2 is SQIVND (reference sequence). This CDR3 contains 12 residues. V gave up 1 base and J gave up 7 bases, with 7 bases separating them. The CDR3 loop reads CASSIVKGGYTF. DNA for the CDR3: TGTGCCAGTAGTATAGTAAAGGGTGGCTACACCTTC.

The chain joins TRBV30 to TRBJ2-1; D is ambiguous. Germline values: CDR1 GTSNPN, CDR2 SVGIG (reference sequence). V was shortened by 2 bases and J by 5 bases, with 13 bases between the two germline ends. The CDR3 consists of 14 residues. The CDR3 DNA sequence: TGTGCCTGGAGTTTGGGTCTACTACACAATGAGCAGTTCTTC. It is translated as CAWSLGLLHNEQFF.

The sample holds a few counts of this clone. J is TRBJ2-4 and V is TRBV27; D not certain. V lost 4 bases, J lost 1 base, and 8 bases lay in between. The CDR3 length is 14 residues. Germline assignment: CDR1 MNHEY and CDR2 SMNVEV (reference sequence). The chain's CDR3 is CASSSTFAKNIQYF. In DNA form, the CDR3 reads TGTGCCAGCAGTTCAACATTCGCCAAAAACATTCAGTACTTC.

The chain employs TRBV7-2 and TRBJ1-2; D not resolved. Germline-derived CDR1 and CDR2 are SGHTA and FQGNSA. The CDR3 is 14 amino acids. V lost 2 bases, J lost 6 bases, and 13 bases lay in between. The CDR3 spells CASSLSAGFDGYTF. The CDR3 nucleotides are TGTGCCAGCAGCTTAAGTGCCGGGTTCGATGGCTACACCTTC.

This chain joins TRBV5-4 and TRBJ1-2, with 9 bases that match TRBD1. V gave up 3 bases and J gave up 7 bases; unmatched junction bases: 7. The CDR3 runs 14 residues. CDR1 and CDR2 from the germline V gene are SGHNT and YYREEE (reference sequence). The CDR3 DNA is TGTGCCAGCAGCTCAGAACAGGGGGCTACTGGCTACACCTTC. Its protein product is CASSSEQGATGYTF.

In this sample, this clone turned up a few times. The chain combines TRBV6-1 with TRBJ1-2; a weak D match, TRBD1 (5 bases). Germline V gene lookup returns CDR1 MNHNS and CDR2 SASEGT. This CDR3 region has 13 residues. Trimming shortened V by 7 bases and J by 6 bases, and 15 bases separated the two germline ends. The CDR3 loop reads CASTEGVVHGYTF. As DNA, the CDR3 is TGTGCCAGCACCGAAGGGGTGGTTCATGGCTACACCTTC.

The chain links TRBV4-1 to TRBJ2-1, with 9 bases aligning to TRBD2. Losses at the gene ends were 4 bases for V and 4 bases for J; bases not matched to a gene: 8. This CDR3 has 16 residues. Germline assignment: CDR1 MGHRA and CDR2 YSYEKL. The chain's CDR3 is CASSLNSGGDYNEQFF. CDR3 nucleotides: TGCGCCAGCAGCCTTAATAGCGGGGGAGATTACAATGAGCAGTTCTTC.

The table lists this clone with a count of one. The chain uses TRBV2 and TRBJ1-2; 7 bases fit TRBD1. The CDR3 has 12 amino acids. V was clipped by 7 bases and J by 8 bases; unmatched bases: 7. Germline V lookup: CDR1 SNHLY, CDR2 FYNNEI. DNA of the CDR3: TGTGCCAGCACCTACGGACAGGAAGGCTACACCTTC. It encodes CASTYGQEGYTF.

The J gene is TRBJ2-1, the V gene TRBV27; 10 bases line up with TRBD2. The germline CDR1 and CDR2 sequences are MNHEY and SMNVEV (reference sequence). This CDR3 has 15 amino acids. V was clipped by 0 bases and J by 8 bases; unmatched bases: 4. DNA for the CDR3: TGTGCCAGCAGTTTATCAGCGGGGGGGCCGTATGAGCAGTTCTTC. It codes for CASSLSAGGPYEQFF.

The chain links TRBV7-9 to TRBJ2-7; 7 nucleotides match TRBD2. After removal of 6 bases from V and 0 bases from J, the junction contained 14 bases not matched to a gene. The germline CDR1 and CDR2 sequences are SEHNR and FQNEAQ (reference sequence). CDR3 length: 17 residues. As DNA, the CDR3 is TGTGCCAGCAGTCTATTCCTCCCGGGGGGAGACTCCTACGAGCAGTACTTC. Translating it yields CASSLFLPGGDSYEQYF. The complete variable domain, with remaining parts taken from reference TRBV7-9 and TRBJ2-7, reads DTGVSQNPRHKITKRGQNVTFRCDPISEHNRLYWYRQTLGQGPEFLTYFQNEAQLEKSRLLSDRFSAERPKGSFSTLEIQRTEQGDSAMYLCASSLFLPGGDSYEQYFGPGTRLTVT.

This clone was counted once. This chain connects TRBV12-5 to TRBJ2-1, with D possibly TRBD1 on 5 matching bases. V shed 0 bases and J shed 6 bases, with 15 bases lying between them. Germline loops: CDR1 LGHNT, CDR2 FRNRAP. This CDR3 region has 16 residues. The CDR3 DNA follows: TGTGCTAGTGGTTTGGTATTGGGGAAAGGGGCCAATGAGCAGTTCTTC. Protein sequence: CASGLVLGKGANEQFF.

The chain carries TRBV4-1 and TRBJ1-2; TRBD1 might be the D (5 bases). Germline assignment: CDR1 MGHRA and CDR2 YSYEKL. The CDR3 length is 13 residues. Trimming removed 3 bases from V and 3 bases from J, with 8 bases in between. CDR3: CASSHAGYYGYTF. CDR3 bases: TGCGCCAGCAGCCATGCAGGGTACTATGGCTACACCTTC.